A selection of T cell receptor beta chains follows, all from one sample in a study of T-cell reconstitution after alpha-beta-depleted transplantation in children. TCRdb used MiXCR to reprocess the PCR reads, holding one entry per CDR3 protein. Of a few hundred thousand distinct CDR3 sequences listed, approximately 12% are singletons. This specimen consisted of PBMCs, mostly from graft donor cells, obtained 360 days after TCRalphabeta/CD19-depleted stem cell transplant. These receptors came from a male patient aged 5 to 17 who had a stem cell transplant for acute myeloid leukemia, so the T cells may come from the graft donor. Both conserved end residues are part of each CDR3. Fields, in order: D gene, J gene, V gene, CDR3 protein. D genes are given only for firm matches.

TRBD1,TRBJ2-2,TRBV9,CASSLTGAAGELFF
TRBD2,TRBJ2-2,TRBV25-1,CASRLAGLAVVANTGELFF
TRBD2,TRBJ2-2,TRBV12-3/TRBV12-4,CASSRQGLDTGELFF
TRBD1,TRBJ2-2,TRBV20-1,CSAPNRGRNTGELFF
TRBD1,TRBJ1-2,TRBV9,CASSVDQGQANGYTF
-,TRBJ2-1,TRBV4-2,CASSQERLRNNEQFF
-,TRBJ2-5,TRBV11-2,CASSLFPETQYF
TRBD2,TRBJ2-7,TRBV5-6,CASSWVAGDFYEQYF
-,TRBJ2-2,TRBV4-1,CASSQNGVGELFF
-,TRBJ2-1,TRBV12-3/TRBV12-4,CASSLNVNEQFF
TRBD2,TRBJ2-1,TRBV27,CASSFQGEGLRDEQFF
-,TRBJ2-7,TRBV20-1,CSAAGGSRAYEQYF
TRBD2,TRBJ2-1,TRBV20-1,CSAQTSDEQFF
TRBD2,TRBJ2-3,TRBV13,CASSLAHGTSGRAGTQYF
-,TRBJ2-1,TRBV7-6,CASSLVNRKGPGSYNEQFF
TRBD1,TRBJ2-1,TRBV27,CASSSDRGSYNEQFF
-,TRBJ1-2,TRBV12-3/TRBV12-4,CASTLRDLYGYTF
TRBD2,TRBJ2-1,TRBV20-1,CSHSGLVIGEQFF
-,TRBJ1-1,TRBV12-3/TRBV12-4,CASSPRTGLGEAFF
TRBD1,TRBJ2-1,TRBV4-1,CASSQGSGTGILAGPMGEQFF
-,TRBJ2-1,TRBV5-1,CASSLDSLKQFF
-,TRBJ2-1,TRBV6-1,CASSRTRDYNEQFF
TRBD2,TRBJ2-7,TRBV20-1,CSARQGLAENYEQYF
TRBD2,TRBJ2-1,TRBV10-3,CAIRPGLARREQFF
TRBD1,TRBJ2-7,TRBV19,CATAGTDSYEQYF
-,TRBJ2-7,TRBV6-2/TRBV6-3,CASSYSQVSSYEQYF
-,TRBJ2-1,TRBV21-1,CASSKKVLGHNNEQFF
-,TRBJ2-5,TRBV25-1,CASSELGLTKETQYF
TRBD2,TRBJ2-7,TRBV10-3,CAISDGGGYEQYF
-,TRBJ2-1,TRBV7-2,CASSLVSLAYAEQFF
TRBD1,TRBJ2-7,TRBV4-2,CASSQGLGQVSYEQYF
TRBD2,TRBJ2-1,TRBV4-2,CASSQGLAGANEQFF
-,TRBJ1-6,TRBV29-1,CSVATGSGSPLHF
-,TRBJ2-2,TRBV28,CASRTRALPTGELFF
-,TRBJ2-7,TRBV28,CASSSYNSYEQYF
TRBD2,TRBJ2-3,TRBV20-1,CSAGRTSGTTSTDTQYF
TRBD2,TRBJ2-1,TRBV7-1,CASRLTQLRYRDLAGGRDNEQFF
-,TRBJ2-3,TRBV7-2,CASSLARGTTDTQYF
-,TRBJ2-5,TRBV5-6,CASSLIGQGLEETQYF
TRBD1,TRBJ1-2,TRBV12-3/TRBV12-4,CASSLGGQGGYGYTF
-,TRBJ2-1,TRBV5-4,CASSLSGLWEQFF
TRBD2,TRBJ2-1,TRBV29-1,CSVEPGRRNEQFF
-,TRBJ2-3,TRBV14,CASSPHWSDTQYF
TRBD2,TRBJ2-1,TRBV6-2/TRBV6-3,CASTETSGLNEQFF
-,TRBJ2-1,TRBV29-1,CSVRASESSYNEQFF
TRBD2,TRBJ2-1,TRBV12-3/TRBV12-4,CASREGTSGSKNEQFF
TRBD1,TRBJ2-3,TRBV7-2,CASSFEQGIGTDTQYF
TRBD2,TRBJ2-1,TRBV7-6,CASSLPDRGTSGRNWDEQFF